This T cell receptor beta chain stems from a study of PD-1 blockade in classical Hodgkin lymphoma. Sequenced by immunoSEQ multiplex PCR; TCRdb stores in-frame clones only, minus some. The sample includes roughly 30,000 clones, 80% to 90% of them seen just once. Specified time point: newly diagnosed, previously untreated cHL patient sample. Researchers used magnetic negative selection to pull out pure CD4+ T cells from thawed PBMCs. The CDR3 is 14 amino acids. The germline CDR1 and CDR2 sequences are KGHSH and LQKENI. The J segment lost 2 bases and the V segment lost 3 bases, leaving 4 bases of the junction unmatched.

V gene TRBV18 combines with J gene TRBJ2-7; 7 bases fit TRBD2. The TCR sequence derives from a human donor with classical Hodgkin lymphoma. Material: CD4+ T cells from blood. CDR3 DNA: TGTGCCAGCTCACCTAGCGGGTCGGCCTACGAGCAGTACTTC. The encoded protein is CASSPSGSAYEQYF.